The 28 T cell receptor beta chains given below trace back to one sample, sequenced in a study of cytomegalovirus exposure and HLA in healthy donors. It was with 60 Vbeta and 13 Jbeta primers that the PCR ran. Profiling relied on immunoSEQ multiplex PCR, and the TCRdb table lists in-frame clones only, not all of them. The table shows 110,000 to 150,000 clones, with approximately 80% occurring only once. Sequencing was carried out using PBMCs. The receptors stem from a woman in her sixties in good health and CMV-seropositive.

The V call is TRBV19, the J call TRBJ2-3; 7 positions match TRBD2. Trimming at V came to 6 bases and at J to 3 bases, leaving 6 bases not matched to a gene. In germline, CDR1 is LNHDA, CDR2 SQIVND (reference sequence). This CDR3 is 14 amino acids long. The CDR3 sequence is CASRDRGGTDTQYF. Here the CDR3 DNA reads TGTGCCAGTAGGGATAGGGGAGGGACAGATACGCAGTATTTT.

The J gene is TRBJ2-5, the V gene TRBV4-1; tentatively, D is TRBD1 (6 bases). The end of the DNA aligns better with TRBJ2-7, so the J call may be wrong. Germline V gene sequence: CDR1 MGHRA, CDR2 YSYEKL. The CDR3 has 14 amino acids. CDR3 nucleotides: TGCGCCAGCAGCCATCAGGACAGCACTTACGAGCAGTACTTC. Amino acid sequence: CASSHQDSTYEQYF.

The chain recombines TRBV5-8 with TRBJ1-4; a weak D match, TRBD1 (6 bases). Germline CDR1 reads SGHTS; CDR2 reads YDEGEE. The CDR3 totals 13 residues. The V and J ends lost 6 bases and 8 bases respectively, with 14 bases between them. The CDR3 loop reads CASNPPGVEKLFF. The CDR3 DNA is TGTGCCAGCAACCCGCCAGGGGTAGAAAAACTGTTTTTT.

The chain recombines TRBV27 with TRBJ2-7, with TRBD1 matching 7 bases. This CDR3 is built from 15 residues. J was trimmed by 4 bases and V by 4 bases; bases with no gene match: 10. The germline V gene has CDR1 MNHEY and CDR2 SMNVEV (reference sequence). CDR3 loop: CASSSLQGSRYEQYF. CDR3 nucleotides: TGTGCCAGCAGTTCTCTACAGGGGAGCCGGTACGAGCAGTACTTC.

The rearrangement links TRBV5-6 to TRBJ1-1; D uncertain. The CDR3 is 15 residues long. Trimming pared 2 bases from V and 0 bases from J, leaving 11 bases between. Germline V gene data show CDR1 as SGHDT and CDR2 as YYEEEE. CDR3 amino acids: CASSFRRPMNTEAFF. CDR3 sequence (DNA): TGTGCCAGCAGCTTCCGGAGGCCGATGAACACTGAAGCTTTCTTT.

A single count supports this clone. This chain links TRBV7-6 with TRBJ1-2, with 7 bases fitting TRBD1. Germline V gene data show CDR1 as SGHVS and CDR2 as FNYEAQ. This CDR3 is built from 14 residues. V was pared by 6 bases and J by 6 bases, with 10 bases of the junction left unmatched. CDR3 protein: CASSPDRVRDGYTF. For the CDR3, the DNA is TGTGCCAGCAGTCCTGACAGGGTTCGGGATGGCTACACCTTC.

The CDR3 loop is CASNPGQGDTGELFF. The CDR3 DNA sequence: TGCGCCAGCAACCCGGGACAGGGGGACACCGGGGAGCTGTTTTTT. V is TRBV5-1 and J is TRBJ2-2; TRBD1 agrees at 11 bases. V dropped 6 bases and J dropped 3; count of bases not matched to a gene: 4. The CDR3 has 15 amino acids. Germline V CDR1 and CDR2: SGHRS, YFSETQ.

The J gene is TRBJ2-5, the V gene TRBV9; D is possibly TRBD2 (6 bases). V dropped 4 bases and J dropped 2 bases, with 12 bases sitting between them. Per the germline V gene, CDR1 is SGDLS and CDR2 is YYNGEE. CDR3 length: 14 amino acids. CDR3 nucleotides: TGTGCCAGCAGCTCAGTCGGGACTCAAGAGACCCAGTACTTC. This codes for CASSSVGTQETQYF.

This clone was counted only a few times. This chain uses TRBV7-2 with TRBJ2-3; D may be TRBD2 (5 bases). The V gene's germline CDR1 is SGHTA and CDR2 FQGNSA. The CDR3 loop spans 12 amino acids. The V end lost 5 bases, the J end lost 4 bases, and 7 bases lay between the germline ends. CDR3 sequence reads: CASSPGADTQYF. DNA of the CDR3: TGTGCCAGCAGCCCCGGGGCAGATACGCAGTATTTT. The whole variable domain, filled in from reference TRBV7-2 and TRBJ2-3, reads GAGVSQSPSNKVTEKGKDVELRCDPISGHTALYWYRQSLGQGLEFLIYFQGNSAPDKSGLPSDRFSAERTGGSVSTLTIQRTQQEDSAVYLCASSPGADTQYFGPGTRLTVL.

This chain's CDR3 is CASSLEGGYEQYF. The CDR3 DNA reads as TGTGCCAGTAGCCTAGAGGGAGGCTACGAGCAGTACTTC. The V call is TRBV19, the J call TRBJ2-7; D may be TRBD2 (6 bases). CDR1 and CDR2 (germline): LNHDA, SQIVND (reference sequence). Trimming stripped 6 bases from V and 3 bases from J, with 12 bases between. This CDR3 region has 13 residues.

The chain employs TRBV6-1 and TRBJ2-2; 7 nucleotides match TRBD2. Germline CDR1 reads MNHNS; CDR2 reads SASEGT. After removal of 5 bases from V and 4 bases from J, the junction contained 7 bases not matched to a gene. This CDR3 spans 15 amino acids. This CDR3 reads CASSPTTGGTGELFF. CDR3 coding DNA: TGTGCCAGCAGTCCCACGACGGGGGGCACCGGGGAGCTGTTTTTT.

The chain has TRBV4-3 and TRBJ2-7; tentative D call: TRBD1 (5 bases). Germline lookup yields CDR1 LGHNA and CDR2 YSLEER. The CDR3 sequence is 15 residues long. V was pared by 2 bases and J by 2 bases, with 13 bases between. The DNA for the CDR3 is TGCGCCAGCAGCCAACAGGGTTCCGCCGCCTACGAGCAGTACTTC. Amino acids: CASSQQGSAAYEQYF.

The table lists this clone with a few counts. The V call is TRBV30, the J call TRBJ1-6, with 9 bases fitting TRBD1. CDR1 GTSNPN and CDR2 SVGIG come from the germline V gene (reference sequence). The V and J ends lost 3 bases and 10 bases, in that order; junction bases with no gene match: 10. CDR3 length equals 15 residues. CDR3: CAWSSGGQGGSPLHF. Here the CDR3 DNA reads TGTGCCTGGAGCTCAGGGGGACAGGGAGGATCACCCCTCCACTTT.

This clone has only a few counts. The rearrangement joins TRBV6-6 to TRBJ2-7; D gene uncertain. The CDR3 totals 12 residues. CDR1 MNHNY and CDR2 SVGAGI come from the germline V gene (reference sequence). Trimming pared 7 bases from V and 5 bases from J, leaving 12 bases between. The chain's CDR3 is CASTEARHEQYF. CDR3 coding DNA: TGTGCCAGCACCGAGGCGCGCCACGAGCAGTACTTC.

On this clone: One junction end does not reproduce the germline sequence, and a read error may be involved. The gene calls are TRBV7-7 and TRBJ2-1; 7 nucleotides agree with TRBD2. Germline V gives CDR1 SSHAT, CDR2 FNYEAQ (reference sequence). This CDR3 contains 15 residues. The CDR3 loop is CASSLKPGGGNEQFF. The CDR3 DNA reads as TGTGCTAGCAGCTTAAAACCGGGAGGAGGCAATGAGCAGTTCTTC.

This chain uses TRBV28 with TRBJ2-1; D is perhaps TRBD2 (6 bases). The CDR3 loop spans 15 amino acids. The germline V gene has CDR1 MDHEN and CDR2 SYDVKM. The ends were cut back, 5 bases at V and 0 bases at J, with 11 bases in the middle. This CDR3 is CASSKIGGSYNEQFF. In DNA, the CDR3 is TGTGCCAGCAGTAAGATCGGGGGCTCCTACAATGAGCAGTTCTTC.

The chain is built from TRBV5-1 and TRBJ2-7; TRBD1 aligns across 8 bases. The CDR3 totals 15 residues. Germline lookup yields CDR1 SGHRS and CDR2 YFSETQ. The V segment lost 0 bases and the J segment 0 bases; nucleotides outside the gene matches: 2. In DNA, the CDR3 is TGCGCCAGCAGCTTGGCCACAGGGGGCTCCTACGAGCAGTACTTC. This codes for CASSLATGGSYEQYF. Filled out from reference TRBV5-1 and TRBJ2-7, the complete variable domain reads KAGVTQTPRYLIKTRGQQVTLSCSPISGHRSVSWYQQTPGQGLQFLFEYFSETQRNKGNFPGRFSGRQFSNSRSEMNVSTLELGDSALYLCASSLATGGSYEQYFGPGTRLTVT.

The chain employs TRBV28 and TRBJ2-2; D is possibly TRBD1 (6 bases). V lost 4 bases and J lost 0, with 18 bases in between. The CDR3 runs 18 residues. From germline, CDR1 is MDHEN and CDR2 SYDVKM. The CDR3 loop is CASSSRRHRAANTGELFF. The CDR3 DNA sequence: TGTGCCAGCAGTTCCCGTCGGCACAGGGCCGCGAACACCGGGGAGCTGTTTTTT.

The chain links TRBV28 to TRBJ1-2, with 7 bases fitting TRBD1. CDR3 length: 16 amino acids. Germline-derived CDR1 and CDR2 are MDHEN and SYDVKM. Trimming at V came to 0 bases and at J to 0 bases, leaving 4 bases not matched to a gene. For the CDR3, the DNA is TGTGCCAGCAGTTTATGGTCGACAGGGCCTAACTATGGCTACACCTTC. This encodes CASSLWSTGPNYGYTF.

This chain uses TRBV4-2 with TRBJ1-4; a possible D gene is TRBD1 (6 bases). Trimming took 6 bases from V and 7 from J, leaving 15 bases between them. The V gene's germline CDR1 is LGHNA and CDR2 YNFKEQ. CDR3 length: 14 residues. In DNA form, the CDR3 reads TGTGCCAGCAGGGACAGTGCCGTGGGTGAAAAACTGTTTTTT. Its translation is CASRDSAVGEKLFF.

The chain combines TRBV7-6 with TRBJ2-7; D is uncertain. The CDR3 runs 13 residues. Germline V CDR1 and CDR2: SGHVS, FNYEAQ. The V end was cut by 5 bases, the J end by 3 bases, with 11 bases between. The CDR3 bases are TGTGCCAGCAGCCCGCCTCAGATCTACGAGCAGTACTTC. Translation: CASSPPQIYEQYF.

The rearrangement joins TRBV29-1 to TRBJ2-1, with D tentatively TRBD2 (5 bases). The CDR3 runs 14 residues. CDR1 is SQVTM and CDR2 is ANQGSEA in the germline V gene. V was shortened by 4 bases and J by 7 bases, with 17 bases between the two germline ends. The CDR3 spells CSVVPSGSLNEQFF. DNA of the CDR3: TGCAGCGTTGTCCCCAGCGGATCACTGAATGAGCAGTTCTTC.

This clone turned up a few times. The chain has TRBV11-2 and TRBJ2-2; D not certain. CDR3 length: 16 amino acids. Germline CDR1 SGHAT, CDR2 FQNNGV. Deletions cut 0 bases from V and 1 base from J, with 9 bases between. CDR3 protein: CASSLESSWNTGELFF. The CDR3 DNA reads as TGTGCCAGCAGCTTAGAAAGCTCCTGGAACACCGGGGAGCTGTTTTTT.

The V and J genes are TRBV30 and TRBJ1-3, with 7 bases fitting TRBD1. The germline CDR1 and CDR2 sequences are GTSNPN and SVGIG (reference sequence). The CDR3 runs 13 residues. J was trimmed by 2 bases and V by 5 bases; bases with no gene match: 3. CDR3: CAWQTGPGNTIYF. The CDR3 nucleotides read TGTGCCTGGCAGACAGGGCCTGGAAACACCATATATTTT.

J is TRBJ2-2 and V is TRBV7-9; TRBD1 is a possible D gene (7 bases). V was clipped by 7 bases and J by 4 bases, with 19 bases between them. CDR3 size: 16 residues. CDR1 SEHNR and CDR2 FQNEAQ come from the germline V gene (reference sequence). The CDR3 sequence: CASKNQEGAITGELFF. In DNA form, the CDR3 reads TGTGCCAGCAAAAACCAGGAGGGGGCGATCACCGGGGAGCTGTTTTTT.

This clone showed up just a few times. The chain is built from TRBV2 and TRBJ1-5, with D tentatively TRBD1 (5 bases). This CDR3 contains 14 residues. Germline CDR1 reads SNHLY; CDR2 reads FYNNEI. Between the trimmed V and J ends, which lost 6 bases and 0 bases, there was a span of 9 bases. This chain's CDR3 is CASRTDYSNQPQHF. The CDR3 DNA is TGTGCCAGCAGGACAGATTATAGCAATCAGCCCCAGCATTTT.

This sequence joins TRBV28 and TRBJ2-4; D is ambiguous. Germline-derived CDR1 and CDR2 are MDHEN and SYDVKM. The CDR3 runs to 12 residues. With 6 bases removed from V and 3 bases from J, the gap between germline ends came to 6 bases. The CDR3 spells CASRSGKNIQYF. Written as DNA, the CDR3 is TGTGCCAGCAGATCGGGCAAAAACATTCAGTACTTC. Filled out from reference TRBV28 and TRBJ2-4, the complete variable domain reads DVKVTQSSRYLVKRTGEKVFLECVQDMDHENMFWYRQDPGLGLRLIYFSYDVKMKEKGDIPEGYSVSREKKERFSLILESASTNQTSMYLCASRSGKNIQYFGAGTRLSVL.

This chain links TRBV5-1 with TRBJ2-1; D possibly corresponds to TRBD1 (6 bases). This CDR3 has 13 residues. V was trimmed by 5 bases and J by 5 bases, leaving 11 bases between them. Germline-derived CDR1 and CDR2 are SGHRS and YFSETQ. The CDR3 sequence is CASRTGNNNEQFF. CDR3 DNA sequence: TGCGCCAGCAGGACAGGTAATAACAATGAGCAGTTCTTC.